These T cell receptor beta chains were read from a single sample in a study of T cell repertoires in cytomegalovirus infection. For these receptors, no antigen is known. TCRdb analysed the reads with MiXCR anew, one entry per CDR3 protein. The data contain about 310,000 distinct CDR3 sequences, around 25% of them singletons. Source: cultured PBMCs, taken from culture after CMV antigen stimulation. These receptors all stem from a human donor in good health (CMV status not recorded). Some clones in this sample may be carry-over from other donors' samples. The CDR3 runs from the conserved cysteine through the conserved F or W. A D gene is named only where the DNA matches it firmly. Clone size, where shown, is once, few, many, or a class for clones that have expanded.

cdr3_aa: CASSTGFQETQYF
cdr3_nt: TGTGCCAGCAGCACGGGATTCCAAGAGACCCAGTACTTC
j_call: TRBJ2-5
d_call: .
v_call: TRBV7-6
clone_size: .

cdr3_aa: CASSLEGALRETEAFF
cdr3_nt: TGTGCCAGCAGCCTAGAGGGCGCCCTAAGAGAGACTGAAGCTTTCTTT
j_call: TRBJ1-1
d_call: .
v_call: TRBV7-6
clone_size: many

cdr3_aa: CASSVDRDRSGEDTQYF
cdr3_nt: TGTGCCAGCAGCGTTGACCGGGACAGGTCGGGTGAAGATACGCAGTATTTT
j_call: TRBJ2-3
d_call: TRBD1
v_call: TRBV9
clone_size: .

cdr3_aa: CSARDGYNEQFF
cdr3_nt: TGCAGTGCTAGAGATGGGTACAATGAGCAGTTCTTC
j_call: TRBJ2-1
d_call: .
v_call: TRBV20-1
clone_size: few

cdr3_aa: CASMGWGSAQPQHF
cdr3_nt: TGTGCCAGTATGGGTTGGGGGTCAGCCCAGCCCCAGCATTTT
j_call: TRBJ1-5
d_call: .
v_call: TRBV19
clone_size: few

cdr3_aa: CAISDHSETQYF
cdr3_nt: TGTGCCATCAGTGACCATAGCGAGACCCAGTACTTC
j_call: TRBJ2-5
d_call: .
v_call: TRBV10-3
clone_size: .

cdr3_aa: CASSQEGAALLAGEGSDTQYF
cdr3_nt: TGCGCCAGCAGCCAAGAAGGAGCCGCCCTACTAGCGGGAGAGGGATCAGATACGCAGTATTTT
j_call: TRBJ2-3
d_call: TRBD2
v_call: TRBV4-1
clone_size: few

cdr3_aa: CASSYRVRTEAFF
cdr3_nt: TGTGCCAGCAGTTACAGGGTACGCACTGAAGCTTTCTTT
j_call: TRBJ1-1
d_call: .
v_call: TRBV6-2/TRBV6-3
clone_size: few

cdr3_aa: CASSEARGGLNGYTF
cdr3_nt: TGTGCCAGCAGTGAAGCGCGCGGAGGGTTAAATGGCTACACCTTC
j_call: TRBJ1-2
d_call: .
v_call: TRBV6-1
clone_size: .

cdr3_aa: CSASQGRSNEQFF
cdr3_nt: TGCAGCGCTTCACAGGGGAGATCGAATGAGCAGTTCTTC
j_call: TRBJ2-1
d_call: TRBD1
v_call: TRBV29-1
clone_size: .

cdr3_aa: CASSFGADQETQYF
cdr3_nt: TGTGCCAGCAGTTTCGGAGCGGACCAAGAGACCCAGTACTTC
j_call: TRBJ2-5
d_call: .
v_call: TRBV12-3/TRBV12-4
clone_size: many

cdr3_aa: CASREKSGYTF
cdr3_nt: TGTGCCAGTAGGGAGAAGTCTGGCTACACCTTC
j_call: TRBJ1-2
d_call: .
v_call: TRBV19
clone_size: many

cdr3_aa: CASNPGLAGLNEQFF
cdr3_nt: TGTGCCAGCAACCCAGGACTAGCGGGCCTCAATGAGCAGTTCTTC
j_call: TRBJ2-1
d_call: TRBD2
v_call: TRBV12-3/TRBV12-4
clone_size: .